Below are 24 T cell receptor beta chains sequenced from a single sample in a study of cytomegalovirus exposure and HLA in healthy donors. Some clones are missing from TCRdb's copy, which holds only in-frame ones; the method was immunoSEQ multiplex PCR. The profile covers 150,000 or so clones, with about 95% appearing a single time and less than 2% taken by the ten largest. Sequenced sample: PBMCs. The receptors come from a man between 18 and 35 years old in good health and CMV-seropositive.

V and J are TRBV9 and TRBJ2-1, with TRBD2 identical over 13 bases. CDR3 length equals 17 residues. J was trimmed by 7 bases and V by 3 bases; bases with no gene match: 10. Germline V gene sequence: CDR1 SGDLS, CDR2 YYNGEE. The CDR3 spells CASSGRGGLAGVNEQFF. DNA for the CDR3: TGTGCCAGCAGCGGCCGGGGTGGACTAGCGGGAGTAAATGAGCAGTTCTTC.

The gene calls are TRBV14 and TRBJ1-6; D unresolved. CDR3 length: 13 residues. From germline, CDR1 is SGHDN and CDR2 FVKESK. Trimming pared 0 bases from V and 7 bases from J, leaving 4 bases between. The DNA for the CDR3 is TGTGCCAGCAGCCAAGACCGGAATTCACCCCTCCACTTT. Encoded protein: CASSQDRNSPLHF.

The chain recombines TRBV6-5 with TRBJ2-5; D is unresolved. The length of the CDR3 is 14 residues. Looked up from germline, CDR1 is MNHEY and CDR2 is SVGAGI. V gave up 0 bases and J gave up 5 bases, with 10 bases separating them. CDR3 DNA sequence: TGTGCCAGCAGTTACTCGCTTGTCGGGGAGACCCAGTACTTC. Protein product: CASSYSLVGETQYF.

This chain links TRBV11-2 with TRBJ2-5; TRBD2 might be the D (5 bases). V lost 6 bases, J lost 7 bases, and 12 bases lay in between. Germline CDR1 reads SGHAT; CDR2 reads FQNNGV. The CDR3 loop spans 12 amino acids. CDR3 DNA: TGTGCCAGCAGTTCGGGCCGGGGGACCCAGTACTTC. This encodes CASSSGRGTQYF.

The chain is built from TRBV28 and TRBJ1-3; D might be TRBD1 (5 bases). The germline V and J ends were trimmed by 1 base and 2 bases, with 12 bases remaining between them. The CDR3 runs to 16 residues. The germline gives CDR1 MDHEN, CDR2 SYDVKM. The CDR3 spells CASSLFPGNTGNTIYF. The CDR3, as DNA: TGTGCCAGCAGTTTATTTCCAGGGAATACTGGAAACACCATATATTTT.

In the case of this clone: One end of the junction does not line up with germline, which may come from a read error. This chain joins TRBV9 and TRBJ2-5; D perhaps matches TRBD2 (6 bases). This CDR3 comprises 15 residues. Germline assignment: CDR1 SGDLS and CDR2 YYNGEE. This CDR3 reads CASSPGTLGEVAQHF. CDR3 DNA sequence: TGTGCCAGCAGCCCGGGGACTCTTGGAGAAGTGGCCCAGCACTTC.

This sequence joins TRBV19 and TRBJ1-1; D is unclear. V was cut by 5 bases and J by 1 base, with 5 bases left in between. The CDR3 is 12 residues long. Germline CDR1 LNHDA, CDR2 SQIVND (reference sequence). In DNA form, the CDR3 reads TGTGCCAGTAGTTGGCCGAACACTGAAGCTTTCTTT. Its translation: CASSWPNTEAFF.

This sequence joins TRBV6-6 and TRBJ1-1, with D unresolved. Germline CDR1 is MNHNY and CDR2 is SVGAGI (reference sequence). The CDR3 has 13 amino acids. V lost 1 base and J 6 bases, leaving 9 bases between the germline ends. This CDR3 reads CASSYFDTAEAFF. The DNA for the CDR3 is TGTGCCAGCAGTTACTTCGACACGGCTGAAGCTTTCTTT.

For the CDR3, the DNA is TGTGCCAGCAGTTCCTCAGGGAGGGATCCCTACGAGCAGTACTTC. Its protein is CASSSSGRDPYEQYF. The V gene is TRBV2, the J gene TRBJ2-7; the match to TRBD2 covers 7 bases. Germline trimming cut 5 bases from V and 2 bases from J; bases unmatched to any gene: 9. The germline V gene has CDR1 SNHLY and CDR2 FYNNEI. CDR3 length: 15 residues.

The chain has TRBV5-4 and TRBJ1-5, with 10 bases lining up with TRBD1. Germline assignment: CDR1 SGHNT and CDR2 YYREEE (reference sequence). This CDR3 spans 14 amino acids. Germline trimming cut 4 bases from V and 5 bases from J; bases unmatched to any gene: 3. The CDR3, as DNA: TGTGCCAGCAGCCTCGGGACAGGGGATCAGCCCCAGCATTTT. This sequence encodes CASSLGTGDQPQHF.

In this sample, this clone turned up once. This chain links TRBV11-2 with TRBJ2-7; tentatively, D is TRBD1 (6 bases). The length of the CDR3 is 15 residues. From germline, CDR1 is SGHAT and CDR2 FQNNGV. Trimming left V 5 bases short and J 2 bases short, with 16 bases between. CDR3 bases: TGTGCCAGCAGCGTCGTAGGGTCAGGGGCCTACGAGCAGTACTTC. Translating gives CASSVVGSGAYEQYF.

V gene TRBV27 combines with J gene TRBJ2-1; 8 bases match TRBD2. With 3 bases clipped from V and 0 bases from J, the junction kept 10 bases outside the gene matches. This CDR3 has 18 residues. Per germline, CDR1 MNHEY and CDR2 SMNVEV (reference sequence). CDR3 residues: CASSFTKGRGGSYNEQFF. As DNA, the CDR3 is TGTGCCAGCAGTTTTACAAAGGGCCGGGGGGGCTCCTACAATGAGCAGTTCTTC.

This chain connects TRBV7-6 to TRBJ2-7; TRBD2 matches at 8 bases. V lost 3 bases to trimming and J lost 4 bases; unmatched junction nucleotides: 8. Germline CDR1 SGHVS, CDR2 FNYEAQ. The CDR3 extends over 15 amino acids. CDR3 protein: CASSLVGGDSYEQYF. CDR3 nucleotide sequence: TGTGCCAGCAGCTTGGTCGGGGGGGACTCGTACGAGCAGTACTTC. Combining the CDR3 with reference TRBV7-6 and TRBJ2-7 gives the whole variable domain GAGVSQSPRYKVTKRGQDVALRCDPISGHVSLYWYRQALGQGPEFLTYFNYEAQQDKSGLPNDRFSAERPEGSISTLTIQRTEQRDSAMYRCASSLVGGDSYEQYFGPGTRLTVT.

V and J are TRBV6-5 and TRBJ2-7; 9 bases are shared with TRBD1. The ends lost 4 bases at V and 6 bases at J; junction bases unmatched: 4. Per the germline V gene, CDR1 is MNHEY and CDR2 is SVGAGI. The CDR3 has 13 amino acids. The CDR3 DNA follows: TGTGCCAGCAGTTCCACAGGGGGCGGCGAGCAGTACTTC. Protein product: CASSSTGGGEQYF.

The chain uses TRBV6-1 and TRBJ2-7; TRBD1 is a possible D gene (5 bases). The CDR3 length is 13 residues. Germline V gene lookup returns CDR1 MNHNS and CDR2 SASEGT. The V gene lost 5 bases and the J gene lost 3 bases, with 11 bases spanning the gap. This CDR3 reads CASSPTTGYEQYF. The CDR3 DNA follows: TGTGCCAGCAGTCCTACCACAGGCTACGAGCAGTACTTC.

The gene calls are TRBV15 and TRBJ2-1, with 8 nucleotides matching TRBD2. Germline loops: CDR1 LNHNV, CDR2 YYDKDF (reference sequence). Unmatched junction bases numbered 10, after V lost 0 bases and J lost 6 bases. The CDR3 is 17 amino acids. The CDR3 sequence: CATSRDLGRATFNEQFF. In DNA, the CDR3 is TGTGCCACCAGCAGAGATCTCGGGAGGGCCACCTTCAATGAGCAGTTCTTC.

The CDR3 DNA follows: TGTGCCAGCAGCTTAGGGTGGGGGGGAACAGATACGCAGTATTTT. Protein: CASSLGWGGTDTQYF. This chain joins TRBV7-8 and TRBJ2-3, with 7 bases that match TRBD2. The trim removed 1 base at V and 3 bases at J, leaving 4 bases unmatched. Germline CDR1 reads SGHVS; CDR2 reads FQNEAQ. The CDR3 contains 15 residues.

This rearrangement joins TRBV28 to TRBJ2-7; TRBD1 matches at 8 bases. Germline V lookup: CDR1 MDHEN, CDR2 SYDVKM. Unmatched junction bases numbered 18, after V lost 6 bases and J lost 2 bases. The length of the CDR3 is 18 residues. The CDR3, as DNA: TGTGCCAGCAGGACAGGGGCCCAGGGGCTAGCGCTACCCTACGAGCAGTACTTC. The encoded protein is CASRTGAQGLALPYEQYF.

This clone has a single count. The chain is built from TRBV5-6 and TRBJ2-1, with 13 bases that match TRBD2. In germline, CDR1 is SGHDT, CDR2 YYEEEE. V lost 1 base and J lost 6; bases outside the gene matches: 4. The CDR3 has 16 residues. CDR3 DNA: TGTGCCAGCAGCTTGACTAGCGGGAGGGCCCTCAATGAGCAGTTCTTC. Translation: CASSLTSGRALNEQFF.

This chain joins TRBV4-1 and TRBJ2-1; tentatively, D is TRBD2 (6 bases). The CDR3 loop spans 13 amino acids. Germline CDR1 MGHRA, CDR2 YSYEKL. Trimming removed 0 bases at V and 8 bases at J, with 8 bases between. In DNA, the CDR3 is TGCGCCAGCAGCCAAGACTCGGGGGATGAGCAGTTCTTC. Residues: CASSQDSGDEQFF.

As DNA, the CDR3 is TGCGCCAGCAGCCTTAGGGTAGCGGGAGACACCGGGGAGCTGTTTTTT. Translating gives CASSLRVAGDTGELFF. The V gene is TRBV5-1, the J gene TRBJ2-2; 9 nucleotides align to TRBD2. The CDR3 is 16 residues long. J was trimmed by 3 bases and V by 4 bases; bases with no gene match: 7. Germline CDR1 is SGHRS and CDR2 is YFSETQ.

Of note for this clone: One end of the junction varies from germline; a read error may be responsible. The CDR3 region is CAWSVPFKGLSGGF. The DNA of the CDR3 is TGTGCCTGGAGTGTACCTTTTAAAGGACTCTCCGGGGGATTT. The V call is TRBV30, the J call TRBJ1-4; a possible D gene is TRBD1 (5 bases). CDR3 size: 14 residues. Germline loops: CDR1 GTSNPN, CDR2 SVGIG (reference sequence).

The chain joins TRBV28 to TRBJ2-7; TRBD2 might be the D (6 bases). This CDR3 has 12 amino acids. Germline V lookup: CDR1 MDHEN, CDR2 SYDVKM. V was shortened by 6 bases and J by 3 bases, with 9 bases between the two germline ends. CDR3 bases: TGTGCCAGCAGGCTGGGACTCTACGAGCAGTACTTC. Translating gives CASRLGLYEQYF.

CDR3 nucleotide sequence: TGCGCCAGCAGCTTGGGGGCAGGGGGCAAAGAAGAGACCCAGTACTTC. This sequence encodes CASSLGAGGKEETQYF. V gene TRBV5-1 combines with J gene TRBJ2-5; 8 bases are a match to TRBD1. The CDR3 has 16 amino acids. The junction had 7 bases not matched to a gene; V was cut back by 0 bases and J by 3 bases. Germline CDR1 SGHRS, CDR2 YFSETQ.